This T cell receptor (beta chain) stems from a study of PD-1 blockade in classical Hodgkin lymphoma. Germline CDR1 LGHNA, CDR2 YSLEER. This CDR3 spans 15 amino acids. The V end lost 3 bases, the J end lost 4 bases, and 16 bases lay between the germline ends. Findings and caveats of the study: There was a significant rise in CD4+ TCR diversity by C4D1, with no such rise for CD8+. Nivolumab initiated under 1 year post-ASCT led to patient exclusion. Before treatment, complete responders showed about the same diversity as newly diagnosed patients. Baseline TCR diversity was reportedly lower in newly diagnosed patients than in healthy donors. It was reported as lower still in relapsed/refractory patients.

Each patient's relapse followed autologous stem cell transplantation, and brentuximab vedotin exposure varied. As regards this clone: As yet, its antigen is unknown.

TCRdb's copy holds only in-frame clones and misses some; the assay was immunoSEQ multiplex PCR. The repertoire holds 35,000 to 50,000 clones, with about 79% as singletons. The input for sequencing was peripheral blood mononuclear cells (PBMCs), taken at baseline. This TCR was sampled from a human donor with classical Hodgkin lymphoma. The gene calls are TRBV4-3 and TRBJ2-7; maybe TRBD2 (5 bases). Here the CDR3 DNA reads TGCGCCAGCAGCCAGAGAGTGGGAGTGGGTTACGAGCAGTACTTC. Its translation: CASSQRVGVGYEQYF.